The T cell receptor beta chain described here comes from a study of identical twins. General observations from the study: Low generation-probability sequences were in excess among twin-shared out-of-frame alpha sequences.

CDR3 length: 11 residues. Per germline, CDR1 LGHDT and CDR2 YNNKEL (reference sequence). V dropped 0 bases and J dropped 13 bases, with 9 bases sitting between them. This clonotype was found many times. What it binds is not known. Template switching added a universal primer binding site, and final cDNA carried unique molecular identifiers. MiXCR, applied by TCRdb to the 5' RACE reads, yields one record per CDR3 protein. The data hold approximately 300,000 distinct CDR3 sequences, with roughly 9.8% observed a single time. The same data also contributed to another study, on yellow fever vaccine responses in identical twins.

This receptor was identified in a young woman in good health. V gene TRBV3-1 combines with J gene TRBJ2-5; D is undetermined. The material sequenced was CD8+ T cells sorted from blood. CDR3 residues: CASSQDSKGYF. CDR3 in DNA: TGTGCCAGCAGCCAAGATTCGAAGGGGTACTTC.